This TCR beta chain was found in a study of T cells in Graves' hyperthyroidism and ophthalmopathy (dated by TCRdb to between 2019 and 2020). About the investigation overall: Peripheral blood samples were taken at the time of initial diagnosis, prior to any treatment. The study also compared thyroid tissue and blood T-cell repertoires from several Graves' hyperthyroidism patients. The roughly 94 discovery patients were randomly divided into training and test sets at a 7:3 ratio. To identify distinguishing TCR V-J signatures, a discovery cohort of about 100 patients was used, comprising 43 with Graves' ophthalmopathy and about 59 with stable Graves' hyperthyroidism. TCR Vbeta CDR3 sequencing of 120 to 150 peripheral blood samples (under 45 ophthalmopathy, 75 to 85 hyperthyroidism and roughly 17 progressor patients) is reported in the paper. Whether ophthalmopathy could be predicted prospectively was tested in an independent validation cohort made up of some 20 hyperthyroidism patients plus 17 patients who later progressed to ophthalmopathy. Once sampling was done, hyperthyroidism patients were given methimazole at a starting dose of 30 mg daily, whereas ophthalmopathy patients were given high-dose intravenous methylprednisolone. The investigation overall reported the following: A model built on a 13 V-J signature distinguished ophthalmopathy from stable hyperthyroidism, reaching 85% to 90% sensitivity and about 81% specificity in cross-validation and 80%/75% in testing. Sample size was not statistically predetermined, and investigators were not blinded to group allocation. Most expanded thyroid clonotypes (frequency above 0.001) were also detected in blood, a finding suggesting that blood repertoires may reflect thyroid immune responses. In validation, the model predicted progression to ophthalmopathy with 65% to 71% sensitivity and about 72% specificity, a median of about 6.7 months before onset.

Germline trimming amounts to 6 bases on V and 0 bases on J, with 7 as the count of junction bases outside the gene matches. The CDR3 covers 16 residues, taking in both the cysteine and the phenylalanine. The only DNA kept is the CDR3, 48 bases in frame from the first base. TCR beta CDR3 regions were amplified from RNA transcripts. For the first round of RT-PCR on the TCR CDR3, the HTBI primer set was used together with the Qiagen OneStep RT-PCR kit. Libraries were constructed in a second round of multiplex PCR, after which size selection and purification were carried out. Libraries were sequenced paired-end with 100 bp reads on an Illumina HiSeq2000. The study's processing was this. SOAPnuke was used to process the raw data, removing reads that contained adapters or uncalled bases, had a mean Phred below 15, or lacked an exact match to the constant primer or identifier. COPE v1.2.5 was used to merge high-quality paired reads, and clonotypes were defined as unique nucleotide sequences. MiTCR v1.1 was used to align the clonotypes against IMGT TRBV, TRBD and TRBJ reference segments. Only V-J combinations with frequency above 0.0001, covering roughly 99% of repertoires, were analysed. A TCS score was defined as the ratio of F50 (clonal expansion) to E x V (chaos), with BLOSUM62-based TCRdist applied between CDR3 peptides within each V-J. Welch's t-statistics and random forest reduced roughly 500 V-J features to about 12, which were used in a naive Bayes classifier (R e1071). The public reads were reanalyzed by TCRdb: fastp trimming at Q25, MiXCR alignment, in-frame beta chains only. Records with the same CDR3 protein are collapsed into one entry carrying the most frequent genes and DNA. These V and J calls originate from TCRdb's pipeline instead of the authors' own analysis. The sample has some 510,000 distinct CDR3 sequences on record, around 21% of them singletons. The leading ten clones occupy about 26% of the sample.

Stable Graves' hyperthyroidism was defined as the absence of progression to ophthalmopathy over 18 months of follow-up. The hyperthyroidism patients were between 18 and 65 years old and newly diagnosed, with a disease duration of less than 2 months. Patients with uncontrolled infections, other autoimmune diseases, pregnancy or lactation were excluded. Diagnoses were based on clinical symptoms, serum thyroxine and TRAb, thyroid ultrasound and orbital computed tomography. PBMCs were isolated from about 9.2 ml of fresh peripheral blood by Ficoll-Paque density gradient centrifugation. Total RNA was extracted with Trizol reagent, and quality was checked on an Agilent 2100 Bioanalyzer. This clonotype came up many times. What antigen it recognizes has not been identified. Nothing much larger sits one base from this clone, and base qualities are not available.

Sequenced input: blood. The V gene is TRBV12-3 or TRBV12-4 and the J gene is TRBJ2-2, and TRBD1 matches 7 of the central bases. This receptor was identified in a man between 18 and 29 years old with Graves' hyperthyroidism. The CDR3 region has the sequence CASRYGQAANTGELFF. The bases read TGTGCCAGCAGATATGGACAGGCGGCGAACACCGGGGAGCTGTTTTTT.